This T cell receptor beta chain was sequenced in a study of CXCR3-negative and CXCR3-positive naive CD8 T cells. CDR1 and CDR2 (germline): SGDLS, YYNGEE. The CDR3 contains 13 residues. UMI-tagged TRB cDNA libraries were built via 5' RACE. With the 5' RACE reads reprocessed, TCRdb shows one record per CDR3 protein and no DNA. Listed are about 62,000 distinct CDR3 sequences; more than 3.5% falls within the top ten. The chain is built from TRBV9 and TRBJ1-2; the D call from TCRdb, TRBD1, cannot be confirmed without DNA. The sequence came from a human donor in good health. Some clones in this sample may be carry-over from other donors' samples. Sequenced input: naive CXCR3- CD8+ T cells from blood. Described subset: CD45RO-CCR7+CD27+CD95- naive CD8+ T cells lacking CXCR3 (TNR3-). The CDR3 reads CASSLGGDNGYTF.